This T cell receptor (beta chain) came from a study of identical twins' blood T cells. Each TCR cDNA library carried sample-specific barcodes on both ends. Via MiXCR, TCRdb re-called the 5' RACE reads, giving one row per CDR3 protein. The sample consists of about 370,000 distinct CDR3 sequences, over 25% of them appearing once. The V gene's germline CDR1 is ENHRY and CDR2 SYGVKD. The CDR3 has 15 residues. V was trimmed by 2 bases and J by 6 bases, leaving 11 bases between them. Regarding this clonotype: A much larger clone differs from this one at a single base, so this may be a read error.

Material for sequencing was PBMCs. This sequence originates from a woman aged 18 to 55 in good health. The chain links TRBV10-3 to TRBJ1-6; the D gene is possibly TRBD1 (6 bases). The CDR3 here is CAISERQVGNSPLHF. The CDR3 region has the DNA TGTGCCATCAGTGAGAGACAGGTAGGTAATTCACCCCTCCACTTT.